This T cell receptor beta chain was retrieved from a study of cytomegalovirus exposure and HLA in healthy donors. Study at large: In an earlier analysis, 117 million unique TCR beta sequences were found from 150 million to 200 million T cells. Study-wide points: V- and J-gene trimming of TCR beta was linked (in a later analysis) to a missense DCLRE1C variant. In a later analysis, the majority of CMV-associated beta chains seemingly showed HLA restriction.

The PCR contained 60 Vbeta and 13 Jbeta primers. As processed by the authors: Later work found 74 million or so unique TCR beta chains, with approximately 12 million shared. The assay was immunoSEQ multiplex PCR, and TCRdb's table has in-frame clones only and misses some. The V and J calls and the clone size are those of that table, but D and trimming were determined from the DNA. The table lists around 200,000 clones, around four fifths of them singletons. A word on this clone: Antigen specificity is unknown.

The sequence came from a woman aged 50 to 60 in good health and CMV-seropositive. Source material: PBMCs.

CDR3 amino acids: CASSHLTSSETQYF. The CDR3 DNA follows: TGTGCCAGCAGCCACCTGACTAGCTCGGAGACCCAGTACTTC. The chain links TRBV7-7 to TRBJ2-5, with 7 bases aligning to TRBD2. After removal of 5 bases from V and 5 bases from J, the junction contained 8 bases not matched to a gene. This CDR3 is built from 14 residues. CDR1 is SSHAT and CDR2 is FNYEAQ in the germline V gene (reference sequence).